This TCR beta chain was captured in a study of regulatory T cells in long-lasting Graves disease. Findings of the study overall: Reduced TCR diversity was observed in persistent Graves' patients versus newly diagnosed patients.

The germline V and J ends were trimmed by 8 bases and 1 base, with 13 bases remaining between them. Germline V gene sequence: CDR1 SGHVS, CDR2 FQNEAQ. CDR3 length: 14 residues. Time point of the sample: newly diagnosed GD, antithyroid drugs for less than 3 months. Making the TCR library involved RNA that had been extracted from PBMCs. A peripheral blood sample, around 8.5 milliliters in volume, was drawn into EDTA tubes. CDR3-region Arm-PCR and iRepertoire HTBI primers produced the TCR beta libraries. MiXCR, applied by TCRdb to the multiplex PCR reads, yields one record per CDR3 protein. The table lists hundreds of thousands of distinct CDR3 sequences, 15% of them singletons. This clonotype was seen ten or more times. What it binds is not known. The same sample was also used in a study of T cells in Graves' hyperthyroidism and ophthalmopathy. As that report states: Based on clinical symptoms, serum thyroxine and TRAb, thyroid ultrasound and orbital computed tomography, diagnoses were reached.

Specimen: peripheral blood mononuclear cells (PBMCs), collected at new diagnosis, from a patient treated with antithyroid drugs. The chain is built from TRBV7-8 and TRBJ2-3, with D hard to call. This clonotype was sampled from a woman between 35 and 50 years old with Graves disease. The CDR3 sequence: CASFSIGGTDTQYF. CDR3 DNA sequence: TGTGCCAGCTTTTCGATAGGCGGCACAGATACGCAGTATTTT.